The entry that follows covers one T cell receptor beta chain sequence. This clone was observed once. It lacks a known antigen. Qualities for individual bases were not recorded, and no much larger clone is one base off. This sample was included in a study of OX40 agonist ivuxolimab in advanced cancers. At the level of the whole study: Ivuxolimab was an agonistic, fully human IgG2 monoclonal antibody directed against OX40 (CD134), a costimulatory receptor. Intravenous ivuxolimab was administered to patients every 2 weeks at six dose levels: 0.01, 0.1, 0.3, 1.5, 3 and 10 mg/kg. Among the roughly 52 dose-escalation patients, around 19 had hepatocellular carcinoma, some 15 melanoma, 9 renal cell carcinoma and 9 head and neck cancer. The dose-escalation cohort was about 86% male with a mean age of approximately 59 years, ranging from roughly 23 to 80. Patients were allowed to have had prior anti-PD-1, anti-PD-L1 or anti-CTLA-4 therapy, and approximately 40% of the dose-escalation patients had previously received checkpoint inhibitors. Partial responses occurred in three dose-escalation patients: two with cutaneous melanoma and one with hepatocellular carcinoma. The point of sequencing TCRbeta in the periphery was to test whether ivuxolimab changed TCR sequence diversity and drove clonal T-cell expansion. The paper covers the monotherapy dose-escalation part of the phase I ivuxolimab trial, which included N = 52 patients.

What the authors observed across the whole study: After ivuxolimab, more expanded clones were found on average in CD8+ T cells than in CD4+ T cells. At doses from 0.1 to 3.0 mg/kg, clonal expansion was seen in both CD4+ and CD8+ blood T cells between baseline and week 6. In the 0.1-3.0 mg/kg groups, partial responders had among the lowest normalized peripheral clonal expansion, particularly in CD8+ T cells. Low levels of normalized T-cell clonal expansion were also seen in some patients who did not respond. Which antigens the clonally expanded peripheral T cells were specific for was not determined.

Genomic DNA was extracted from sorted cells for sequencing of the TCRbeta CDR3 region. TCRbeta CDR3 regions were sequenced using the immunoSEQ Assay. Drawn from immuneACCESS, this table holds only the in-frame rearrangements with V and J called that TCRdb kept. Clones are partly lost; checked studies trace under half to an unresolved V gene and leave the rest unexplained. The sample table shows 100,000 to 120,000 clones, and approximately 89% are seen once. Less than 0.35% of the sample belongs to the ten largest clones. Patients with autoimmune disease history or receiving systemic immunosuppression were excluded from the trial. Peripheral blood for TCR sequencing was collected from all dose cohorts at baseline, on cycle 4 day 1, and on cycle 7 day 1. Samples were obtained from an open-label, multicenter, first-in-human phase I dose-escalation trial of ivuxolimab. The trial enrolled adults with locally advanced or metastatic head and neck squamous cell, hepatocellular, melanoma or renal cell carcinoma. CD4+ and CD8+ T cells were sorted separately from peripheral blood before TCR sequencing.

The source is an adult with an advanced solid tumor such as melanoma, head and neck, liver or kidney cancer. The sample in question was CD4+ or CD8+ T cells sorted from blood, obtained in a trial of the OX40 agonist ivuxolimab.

The DNA sequence follows: TGTGCCAGCAGCCAAGCTTTCGGTGGGACAGTCCACTCTGGAAACACCATATATTTT. Its product reads: CASSQAFGGTVHSGNTIYF. The chain is assembled from TRBV4-2 and TRBJ1-3; the central 7 bases match TRBD1. Ends trimmed: V by 1 base, J by 0 bases; bases unmatched to a gene: 12. CDR1 and CDR2 were assigned from the germline V gene as LGHNA and YNFKEQ. The CDR3 runs 19 amino acids, cysteine and phenylalanine included. The CDR3 DNA has 57 bases and is translated from base 1.